The next 27 T cell receptor beta chains were all read from a single sample in a study of shared clonotypes between healthy human individuals. This table comes from immunoSEQ multiplex PCR, and its TCRdb copy is limited to in-frame clones, with some not included. The sample gives about 330,000 clones, less than 85% of which show up once; 9% to 12% is in the top ten. The specimen was memory CD4+ T cells sorted from blood. The subset here: CD45RA-negative fraction. The receptors originated from a man between 25 and 39 years old in good health.

The V call is TRBV19, the J call TRBJ1-4, with D unclear. Trimming pared 6 bases from V and 1 base from J, leaving 12 bases between. The CDR3 runs to 15 residues. Germline CDR1 LNHDA, CDR2 SQIVND (reference sequence). The CDR3 sequence is CASRSPGGTNEKLFF. CDR3 in DNA: TGTGCCAGTAGGTCCCCCGGAGGAACTAATGAAAAACTGTTTTTT.

This clone was detected a few times. The rearrangement joins TRBV5-1 to TRBJ1-4; D not certain. Trimming cost V 2 bases and J 11 bases, with 22 bases left between them. This CDR3 comprises 16 residues. CDR1 and CDR2 from the germline V gene are SGHRS and YFSETQ. The CDR3 sequence is CASSFDGWGPRGKLFF. The CDR3, as DNA: TGCGCCAGCAGCTTCGACGGATGGGGTCCCCGAGGGAAACTGTTTTTT.

This chain connects TRBV7-9 to TRBJ2-7; no clear D gene. Trimming cost V 6 bases and J 3 bases, with 15 bases left between them. This CDR3 has 14 amino acids. Germline CDR1 and CDR2: SEHNR and FQNEAQ (reference sequence). This CDR3 is CASSVTHTGYEQYF. In DNA, the CDR3 is TGTGCCAGCAGTGTTACCCACACGGGCTACGAGCAGTACTTC.

Comments on this clone: Other nucleotide sequences from this sample produce the same CDR3. The chain links TRBV5-1 to TRBJ1-1, with TRBD1 as a possible D gene (5 bases). Trimming stripped 1 base from V and 4 bases from J, with 11 bases between. Germline V gene sequence: CDR1 SGHRS, CDR2 YFSETQ. The CDR3 sequence is 14 residues long. The CDR3 sequence: CASSLSRAGTEAFF. CDR3 coding DNA: TGCGCCAGCAGCTTGAGCAGGGCAGGCACTGAAGCTTTCTTT.

The chain has TRBV29-1 and TRBJ2-7, with 8 bases lining up with TRBD2. CDR3 length: 12 amino acids. Trimming took 6 bases from V and 3 from J; bases not matched to a gene: 4. The germline gives CDR1 SQVTM, CDR2 ANQGSEA. The CDR3 nucleotides are TGCAGCGTCAGCGGGAGAGGCTACGAGCAGTACTTC. Amino acid sequence: CSVSGRGYEQYF.

The chain has TRBV7-2 and TRBJ2-1, with 9 bases matching TRBD2. CDR1 is SGHTA and CDR2 is FQGNSA in the germline V gene. The ends lost 5 bases at V and 5 bases at J; junction bases unmatched: 7. This CDR3 has 15 amino acids. The DNA of the CDR3 is TGTGCCAGCAGCGTTGGACTAGCGAAAAACAATGAGCAGTTCTTC. It encodes CASSVGLAKNNEQFF.

On this clone itself: Within the sample, other DNA sequences also encode this same CDR3. The V gene is TRBV19, the J gene TRBJ1-2, with a weak D call TRBD1 (5 bases). The CDR3 is 14 residues long. Germline V gives CDR1 LNHDA, CDR2 SQIVND (reference sequence). Trimming pared 3 bases from V and 4 bases from J, leaving 12 bases between. In nucleotides, the CDR3 is TGTGCCAGTAGTATTCGGGGCCCTGGCTATGGCTACACCTTC. Protein product: CASSIRGPGYGYTF.

This CDR3 is CASSLAGGFSYEQYF. In DNA form, the CDR3 reads TGTGCCAGCAGCCTGGCCGGGGGGTTCTCCTACGAGCAGTACTTC. The V and J genes are TRBV7-2 and TRBJ2-7, with 7 bases lining up with TRBD2. CDR1 is SGHTA, CDR2 FQGNSA, per germline. CDR3 length: 15 residues. V gave up 5 bases and J gave up 0 bases; unmatched junction bases: 7.

J is TRBJ1-2 and V is TRBV4-1, with 8 bases that match TRBD1. The V gene end was trimmed by 5 bases and the J gene end by 6 bases; junction bases not matched to a gene: 11. Germline assignment: CDR1 MGHRA and CDR2 YSYEKL. The CDR3 extends over 15 amino acids. Written as DNA, the CDR3 is TGCGCCAGCAGCAAACTGTCACAGGGGGTGAATGGCTACACCTTC. As protein: CASSKLSQGVNGYTF.

This clone was seen at least ten times. This chain links TRBV19 with TRBJ2-7, with 9 bases identical to TRBD1. With 6 bases clipped from V and 3 bases from J, the junction kept 6 bases outside the gene matches. The V gene's germline CDR1 is LNHDA and CDR2 SQIVND (reference sequence). There are 14 residues in the CDR3. The CDR3 loop is CASRGGTGFYEQYF. The CDR3 nucleotides are TGTGCCAGTAGAGGCGGGACAGGGTTCTACGAGCAGTACTTC. The complete variable domain, with remaining parts taken from reference TRBV19 and TRBJ2-7, reads DGGITQSPKYLFRKEGQNVTLSCEQNLNHDAMYWYRQDPGQGLRLIYYSQIVNDFQKGDIAEGYSVSREKKESFPLTVTSAQKNPTAFYLCASRGGTGFYEQYFGPGTRLTVT.

This clone was seen a few times. V is TRBV19 and J is TRBJ2-1; 7 bases align to TRBD1. Trimming took 1 base from V and 10 from J; bases not matched to a gene: 13. Per germline, CDR1 LNHDA and CDR2 SQIVND (reference sequence). This CDR3 region has 16 residues. CDR3 loop: CASSIGRDRASGEQFF. CDR3 in DNA: TGTGCCAGTAGTATAGGACGTGACAGGGCTTCGGGGGAGCAGTTCTTC.

This chain joins TRBV19 and TRBJ2-1; D tentatively fits TRBD1 or TRBD2 (5 bases each). V was cut by 6 bases and J by 2 bases, with 11 bases left in between. CDR3 size: 14 residues. Per germline, CDR1 LNHDA and CDR2 SQIVND (reference sequence). The CDR3 loop is CASRVGPTYNEQFF. CDR3 nucleotides: TGTGCCAGTAGGGTGGGACCAACCTACAATGAGCAGTTCTTC. The whole variable domain, filled in from reference TRBV19 and TRBJ2-1, reads DGGITQSPKYLFRKEGQNVTLSCEQNLNHDAMYWYRQDPGQGLRLIYYSQIVNDFQKGDIAEGYSVSREKKESFPLTVTSAQKNPTAFYLCASRVGPTYNEQFFGPGTRLTVL.

The chain joins TRBV6-5 to TRBJ2-7; no clear D. V was clipped by 3 bases and J by 0 bases, with 9 bases between them. CDR1 is MNHEY, CDR2 SVGAGI, per germline. The CDR3 loop spans 14 amino acids. CDR3 residues: CASSYGSSSYEQYF. CDR3 in DNA: TGTGCCAGCAGTTATGGCTCAAGCTCCTACGAGCAGTACTTC.

The chain recombines TRBV5-1 with TRBJ2-5; TRBD2 aligns across 7 bases. Germline-derived CDR1 and CDR2 are SGHRS and YFSETQ. This CDR3 region has 14 residues. The J segment lost 5 bases and the V segment lost 3 bases, leaving 7 bases of the junction unmatched. The CDR3 loop reads CASSSGGEGETQYF. For the CDR3, the DNA is TGCGCCAGCAGCTCCGGTGGGGAGGGGGAGACCCAGTACTTC.

CDR3 amino acids: CASSPTFEAFF. CDR3 coding DNA: TGTGCCAGCAGCCCCACCTTTGAAGCTTTCTTT. This chain links TRBV11-2 with TRBJ1-1, with unresolved D. This CDR3 region has 11 residues. V was shortened by 5 bases and J by 7 bases, with 8 bases between the two germline ends. Germline loops: CDR1 SGHAT, CDR2 FQNNGV.

This chain uses TRBV5-6 with TRBJ2-6; either TRBD1 or TRBD2 may supply D (5 bases each). Trimming removed 0 bases at V and 0 bases at J, with 13 bases between. Germline values: CDR1 SGHDT, CDR2 YYEEEE. The length of the CDR3 is 18 residues. The chain's CDR3 is CASSLVGTVNSGANVLTF. DNA of the CDR3: TGTGCCAGCAGCTTGGTTGGGACGGTGAACTCTGGGGCCAACGTCCTGACTTTC. The full variable domain, rest sourced from reference TRBV5-6 and TRBJ2-6, is DAGVTQSPTHLIKTRGQQVTLRCSPKSGHDTVSWYQQALGQGPQFIFQYYEEEERQRGNFPDRFSGHQFPNYSSELNVNALLLGDSALYLCASSLVGTVNSGANVLTFGAGSRLTVL.

This clone was recorded once. The chain combines TRBV7-3 with TRBJ2-3, with unresolved D. The CDR3 runs 14 residues. Trimming took 2 bases from V and 2 from J, leaving 8 bases between them. Germline CDR1 is SGHTA and CDR2 is FQGTGA. CDR3 amino acids: CASSLDGSTDTQYF. In DNA, the CDR3 is TGTGCCAGCAGCTTAGACGGGTCCACAGATACGCAGTATTTT.

This clone was observed a single time. The gene calls are TRBV7-2 and TRBJ2-1, with 7 bases matching TRBD2. Losses at the gene ends were 1 base for V and 0 bases for J; bases not matched to a gene: 3. This CDR3 spans 16 amino acids. CDR1 and CDR2 from the germline V gene are SGHTA and FQGNSA. CDR3 DNA: TGTGCCAGCAGCTTAGTTGGCGGGAGCTCCTACAATGAGCAGTTCTTC. Encoded protein: CASSLVGGSSYNEQFF.

This sequence joins TRBV10-1 and TRBJ2-7; 12 bases are a match to TRBD2. Germline lookup yields CDR1 WNHNN and CDR2 SYGVQD (reference sequence). The V segment lost 6 bases and the J segment 12 bases; nucleotides outside the gene matches: 18. The CDR3 consists of 16 residues. This chain's CDR3 is CASRPSIGLAGGPMYF. The CDR3 region has the DNA TGCGCCAGCAGGCCGAGCATCGGGCTAGCGGGAGGGCCGATGTACTTC.

This chain connects TRBV30 to TRBJ2-7, with 8 bases that match TRBD2. CDR3 length equals 13 residues. The germline gives CDR1 GTSNPN, CDR2 SVGIG (reference sequence). V shed 3 bases and J 3 bases; nucleotides not matched to a gene: 4. As DNA, the CDR3 is TGTGCCTGGAGGCGGGAGGACCTCTACGAGCAGTACTTC. The encoded protein is CAWRREDLYEQYF.

In the case of this clone: The junction does not match germline at one end; this may be a read error. The chain carries TRBV6-5 and TRBJ1-1; the match to TRBD1 covers 8 bases. The CDR3 is 15 residues long. Germline V lookup: CDR1 MNHEY, CDR2 SVGAGI. The CDR3 DNA reads as TGTGCCAGTAGTTTTGCGAGACAGGGGCACACTGAAGCTTTCTTT. Its translation is CASSFARQGHTEAFF.

This clone was seen more than once but under ten times. The V call is TRBV14, the J call TRBJ2-1, with 9 bases aligning to TRBD2. The CDR3 is 16 residues long. The V segment lost 3 bases and the J segment 8 bases; nucleotides outside the gene matches: 11. Looked up from germline, CDR1 is SGHDN and CDR2 is FVKESK. CDR3 in DNA: TGTGCCAGCAGCCAGCCACTGAGAAGCGGGAGGCATGAGCAGTTCTTC. It specifies CASSQPLRSGRHEQFF. Drawing the rest from reference TRBV14 and TRBJ2-1, the complete variable domain is EAGVTQFPSHSVIEKGQTVTLRCDPISGHDNLYWYRRVMGKEIKFLLHFVKESKQDESGMPNNRFLAERTGGTYSTLKVQPAELEDSGVYFCASSQPLRSGRHEQFFGPGTRLTVL.

The gene calls are TRBV2 and TRBJ2-1; D is unclear. Germline loops: CDR1 SNHLY, CDR2 FYNNEI. The CDR3 loop spans 13 amino acids. Trimming took off 4 bases at V and 7 bases at J, with 11 bases between the two ends. The CDR3 here is CASSALIGNEQFF. As DNA, the CDR3 is TGTGCCAGCAGTGCCCTTATTGGGAATGAGCAGTTCTTC.

This clone has just one count. This chain links TRBV18 with TRBJ1-5; TRBD1 aligns across 7 bases. The germline V gene encodes CDR1 KGHSH and CDR2 LQKENI. Trimming at V came to 2 bases and at J to 6 bases, leaving 10 bases not matched to a gene. CDR3 length: 16 amino acids. In nucleotides, the CDR3 is TGTGCCAGCTCACCAGATGGTCAGGGGGTGGGTCAGCCCCAGCATTTT. This codes for CASSPDGQGVGQPQHF.

The chain links TRBV6-1 to TRBJ1-2, with no clear D. Germline CDR1 and CDR2: MNHNS and SASEGT. This CDR3 spans 14 amino acids. The ends were cut back, 0 bases at V and 4 bases at J, with 9 bases in the middle. The CDR3 protein is CASSEAGEGYGYTF. The CDR3 nucleotides read TGTGCCAGCAGTGAAGCCGGAGAGGGCTATGGCTACACCTTC.

The rearrangement uses TRBV15 and TRBJ1-2; 7 nucleotides match TRBD1. The CDR3 totals 15 residues. The germline V gene encodes CDR1 LNHNV and CDR2 YYDKDF (reference sequence). The V gene end was trimmed by 7 bases and the J gene end by 0 bases; junction bases not matched to a gene: 8. The CDR3 coding sequence is TGTGCCACCATACCGAGACAGGGCGCTAACTATGGCTACACCTTC. Translating gives CATIPRQGANYGYTF.

Concerning this clone: Other DNA sequences within the sample encode an identical CDR3. The rearrangement uses TRBV2 and TRBJ2-5; TRBD1 or TRBD2 may be the D gene (5 bases each). The CDR3 has 13 amino acids. Per germline, CDR1 SNHLY and CDR2 FYNNEI. Deletions cut 4 bases from V and 2 bases from J, with 8 bases between. This CDR3 reads CASSVEGQETQYF. The DNA of the CDR3 is TGTGCCAGCAGTGTAGAGGGGCAAGAGACCCAGTACTTC.